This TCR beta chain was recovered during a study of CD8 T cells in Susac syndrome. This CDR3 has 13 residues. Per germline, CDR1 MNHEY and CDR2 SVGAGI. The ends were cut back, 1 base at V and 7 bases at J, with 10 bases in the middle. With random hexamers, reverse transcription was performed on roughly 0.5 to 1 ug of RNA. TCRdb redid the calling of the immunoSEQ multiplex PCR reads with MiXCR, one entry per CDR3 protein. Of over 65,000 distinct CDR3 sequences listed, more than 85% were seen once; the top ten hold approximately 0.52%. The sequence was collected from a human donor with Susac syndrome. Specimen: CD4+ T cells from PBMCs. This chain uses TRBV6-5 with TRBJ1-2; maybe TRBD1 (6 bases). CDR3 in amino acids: CASSYLGGGGYTF. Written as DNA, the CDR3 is TGTGCCAGCAGTTACTTGGGAGGGGGTGGCTACACCTTC.